What follows is one T cell receptor beta chain and its context. This entry comes from a study of blood T cell repertoires in COVID-19. CDR3 length equals 15 residues. Trimming pared 0 bases from V and 3 bases from J, leaving 9 bases between. Germline lookup yields CDR1 MNHEY and CDR2 SVGAGI. In the study's own analysis: Estimated nucleated cell counts came from reference gene primer amplification. Method: immunoSEQ multiplex PCR; TCRdb's copy keeps in-frame clones and lacks some. The V and J calls and the clone size are those of that table, but D and trimming were determined from the DNA. The table lists 150,000 to 200,000 clones, about 88% of them singletons, with roughly a sixth in the top ten.

This sequence joins TRBV6-5 and TRBJ1-5; possible D gene TRBD1, 6 bases. The TCR comes from a man between 60 and 70 years old with active or convalescent COVID-19. Sequencing was done on a sample of peripheral blood. The CDR3 region has the DNA TGTGCCAGCAGTTACTCGACAGGAAACAATCAGCCCCAGCATTTT. Translated, it gives CASSYSTGNNQPQHF.